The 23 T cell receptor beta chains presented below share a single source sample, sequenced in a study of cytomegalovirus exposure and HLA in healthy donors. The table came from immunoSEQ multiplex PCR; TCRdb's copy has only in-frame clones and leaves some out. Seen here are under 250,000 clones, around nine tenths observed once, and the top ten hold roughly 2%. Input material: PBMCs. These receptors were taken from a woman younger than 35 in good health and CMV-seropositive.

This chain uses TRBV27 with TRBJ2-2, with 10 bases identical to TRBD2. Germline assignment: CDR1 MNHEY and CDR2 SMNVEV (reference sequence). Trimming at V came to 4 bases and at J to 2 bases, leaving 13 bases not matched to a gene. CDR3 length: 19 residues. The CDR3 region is CASSSLRPSGGINTGELFF. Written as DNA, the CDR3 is TGTGCCAGCAGTTCCCTGCGGCCTAGCGGGGGTATTAACACCGGGGAGCTGTTTTTT.

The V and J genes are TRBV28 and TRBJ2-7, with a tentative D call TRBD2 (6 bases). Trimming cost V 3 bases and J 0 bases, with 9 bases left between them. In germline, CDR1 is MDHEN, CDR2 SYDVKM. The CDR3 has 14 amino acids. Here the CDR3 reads CASSFRGSSYEQYF. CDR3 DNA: TGTGCCAGCAGTTTTCGGGGGAGCTCCTACGAGCAGTACTTC.

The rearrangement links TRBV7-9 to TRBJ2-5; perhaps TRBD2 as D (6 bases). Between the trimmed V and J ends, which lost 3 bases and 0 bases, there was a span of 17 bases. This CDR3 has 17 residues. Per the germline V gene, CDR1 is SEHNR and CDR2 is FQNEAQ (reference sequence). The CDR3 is CASSLGLAGPYQETQYF. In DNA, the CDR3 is TGTGCCAGCAGCTTGGGGTTGGCGGGGCCGTACCAAGAGACCCAGTACTTC.

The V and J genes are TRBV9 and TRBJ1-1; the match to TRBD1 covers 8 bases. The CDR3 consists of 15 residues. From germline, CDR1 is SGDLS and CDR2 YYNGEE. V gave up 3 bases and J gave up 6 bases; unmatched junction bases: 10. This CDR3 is CASSERRGLGAEAFF. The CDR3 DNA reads TGTGCCAGCAGCGAACGCAGGGGGCTTGGGGCTGAAGCTTTCTTT.

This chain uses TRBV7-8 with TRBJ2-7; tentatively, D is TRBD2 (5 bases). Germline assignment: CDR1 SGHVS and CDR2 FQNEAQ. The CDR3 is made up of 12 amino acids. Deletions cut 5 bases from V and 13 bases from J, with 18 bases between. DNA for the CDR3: TGTGCCAGCAGCCAACGGACGGGATCTTTATACTTC. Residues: CASSQRTGSLYF.

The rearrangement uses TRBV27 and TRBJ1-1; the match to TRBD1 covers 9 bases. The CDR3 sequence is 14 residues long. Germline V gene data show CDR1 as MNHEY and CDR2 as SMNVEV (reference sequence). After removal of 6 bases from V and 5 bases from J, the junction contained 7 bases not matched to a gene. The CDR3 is CASRLTGGRTEAFF. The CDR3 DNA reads TGTGCCAGCAGGTTGACAGGGGGAAGGACTGAAGCTTTCTTT.

The CDR3 sequence: CASSYRMSETQYF. CDR3 nucleotides: TGTGCCAGCAGTTACCGTATGTCGGAGACCCAGTACTTC. The rearrangement links TRBV6-5 to TRBJ2-5; D remains ambiguous. The CDR3 consists of 13 residues. The V gene lost 2 bases and the J gene lost 5 bases, with 9 bases spanning the gap. Germline lookup yields CDR1 MNHEY and CDR2 SVGAGI.

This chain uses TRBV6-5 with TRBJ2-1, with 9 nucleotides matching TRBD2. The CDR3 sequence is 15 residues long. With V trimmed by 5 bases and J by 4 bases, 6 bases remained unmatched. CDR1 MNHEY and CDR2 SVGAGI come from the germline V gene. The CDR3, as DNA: TGTGCCAGCAGTAAAGGACTAGCGCGGTACAATGAGCAGTTCTTC. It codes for CASSKGLARYNEQFF.

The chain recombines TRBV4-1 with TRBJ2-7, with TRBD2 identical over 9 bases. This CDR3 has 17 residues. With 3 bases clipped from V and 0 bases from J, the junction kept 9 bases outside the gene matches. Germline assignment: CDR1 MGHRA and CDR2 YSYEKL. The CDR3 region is CASSHGVAGVGSYEQYF. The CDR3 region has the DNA TGCGCCAGCAGCCACGGGGTAGCGGGAGTGGGCTCCTACGAGCAGTACTTC.

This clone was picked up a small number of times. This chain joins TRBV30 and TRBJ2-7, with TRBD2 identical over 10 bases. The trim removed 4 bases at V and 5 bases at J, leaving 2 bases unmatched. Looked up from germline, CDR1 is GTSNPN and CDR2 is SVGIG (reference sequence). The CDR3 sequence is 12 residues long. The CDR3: CAWNSGRDEQYF. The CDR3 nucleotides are TGTGCCTGGAACAGCGGGAGGGACGAGCAGTACTTC.

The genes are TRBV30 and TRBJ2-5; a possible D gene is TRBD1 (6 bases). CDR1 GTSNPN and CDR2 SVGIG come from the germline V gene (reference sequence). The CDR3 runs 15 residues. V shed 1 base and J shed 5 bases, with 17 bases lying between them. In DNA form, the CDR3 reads TGTGCCTGGAGTGGGGGGCTGGGCTTGATGGAGACCCAGTACTTC. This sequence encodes CAWSGGLGLMETQYF.

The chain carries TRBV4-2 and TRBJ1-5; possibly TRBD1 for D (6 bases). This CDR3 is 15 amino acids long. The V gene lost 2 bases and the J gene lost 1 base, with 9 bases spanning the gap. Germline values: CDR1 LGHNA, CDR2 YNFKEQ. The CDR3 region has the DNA TGTGCCAGCAGCCAATACAGGGAAAGCAATCAGCCCCAGCATTTT. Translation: CASSQYRESNQPQHF.

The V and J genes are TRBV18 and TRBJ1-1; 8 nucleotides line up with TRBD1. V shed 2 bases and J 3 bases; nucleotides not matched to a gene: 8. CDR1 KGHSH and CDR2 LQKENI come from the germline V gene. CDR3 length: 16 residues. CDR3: CASSPGTGGRYTEAFF. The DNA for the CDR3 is TGTGCCAGCTCACCAGGGACAGGAGGAAGATACACTGAAGCTTTCTTT.

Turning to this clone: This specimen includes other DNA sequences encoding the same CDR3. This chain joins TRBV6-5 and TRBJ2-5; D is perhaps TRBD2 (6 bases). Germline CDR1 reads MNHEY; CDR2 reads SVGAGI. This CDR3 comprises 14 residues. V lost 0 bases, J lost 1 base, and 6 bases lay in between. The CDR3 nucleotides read TGTGCCAGCAGTTACTCGGGGGGCCAAGAGACCCAGTACTTC. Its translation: CASSYSGGQETQYF.

CDR3 in DNA: TGTGCCACTCTGTTGGACGGGAGCTCTGGAAACACCATATATTTT. It yields the protein CATLLDGSSGNTIYF. J is TRBJ1-3 and V is TRBV10-3; no clear D. The CDR3 runs 15 residues. Germline values: CDR1 ENHRY, CDR2 SYGVKD. Trimming left V 10 bases short and J 0 bases short, with 16 bases between.

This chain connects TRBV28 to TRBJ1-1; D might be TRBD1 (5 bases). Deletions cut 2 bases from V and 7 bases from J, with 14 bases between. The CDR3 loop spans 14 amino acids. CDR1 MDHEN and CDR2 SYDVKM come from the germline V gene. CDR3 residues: CASSLSPGYNEAFF. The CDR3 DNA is TGTGCCAGCAGTTTAAGTCCAGGGTATAATGAAGCTTTCTTT. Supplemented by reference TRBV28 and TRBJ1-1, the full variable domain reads DVKVTQSSRYLVKRTGEKVFLECVQDMDHENMFWYRQDPGLGLRLIYFSYDVKMKEKGDIPEGYSVSREKKERFSLILESASTNQTSMYLCASSLSPGYNEAFFGQGTRLTVV.

DNA for the CDR3: TGCGCCAGCAGCTTCGATCGCGCGGGGGCAGATACGCAGTATTTT. It specifies CASSFDRAGADTQYF. This chain uses TRBV5-1 with TRBJ2-3; 7 nucleotides agree with TRBD2. Germline assignment: CDR1 SGHRS and CDR2 YFSETQ. The junction had 7 bases not matched to a gene; V was cut back by 2 bases and J by 4 bases. This CDR3 contains 15 residues.

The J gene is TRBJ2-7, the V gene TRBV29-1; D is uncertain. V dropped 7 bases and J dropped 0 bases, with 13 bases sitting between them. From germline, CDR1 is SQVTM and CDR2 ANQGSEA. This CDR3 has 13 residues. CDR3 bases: TGCAGCGGCAGGCTCGAGAGCTCCTACGAGCAGTACTTC. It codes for CSGRLESSYEQYF.

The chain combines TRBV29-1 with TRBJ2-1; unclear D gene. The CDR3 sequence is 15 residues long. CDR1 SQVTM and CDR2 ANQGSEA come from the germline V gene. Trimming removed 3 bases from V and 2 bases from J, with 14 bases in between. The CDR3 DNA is TGCAGCGTTGACCCACGGCGGAGCCCCTACAATGAGCAGTTCTTC. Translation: CSVDPRRSPYNEQFF.

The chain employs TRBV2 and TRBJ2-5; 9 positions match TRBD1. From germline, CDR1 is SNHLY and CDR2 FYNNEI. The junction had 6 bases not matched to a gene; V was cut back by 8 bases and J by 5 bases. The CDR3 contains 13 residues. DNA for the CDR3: TGTGCCAGCTACGACAGGGGGAGGGAGACCCAGTACTTC. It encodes CASYDRGRETQYF.

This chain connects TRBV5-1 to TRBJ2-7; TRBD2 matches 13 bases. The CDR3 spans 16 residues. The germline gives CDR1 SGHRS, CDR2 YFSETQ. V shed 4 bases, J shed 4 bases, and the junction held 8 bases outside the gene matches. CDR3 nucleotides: TGCGCCAGCAGCGGGGGACTAGCGGGAATCACTTACGAGCAGTACTTC. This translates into CASSGGLAGITYEQYF.

CDR3 in DNA: TGTGCCAGCAGGTCCGGGACAGCACAAGAGACCCAGTACTTC. This gives the protein CASRSGTAQETQYF. The V and J genes are TRBV28 and TRBJ2-5; 7 bases agree with TRBD1. The germline gives CDR1 MDHEN, CDR2 SYDVKM. J gave up 2 bases and V 6 bases, and 6 bases lay outside the gene matches. The CDR3 sequence is 14 residues long.

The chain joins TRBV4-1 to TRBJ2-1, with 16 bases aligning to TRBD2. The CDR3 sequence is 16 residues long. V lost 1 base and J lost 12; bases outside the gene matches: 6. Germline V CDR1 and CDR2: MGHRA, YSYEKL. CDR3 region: CASSQASGLAGGGQFF. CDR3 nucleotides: TGCGCCAGCAGCCAAGCTTCGGGACTAGCGGGAGGGGGGCAGTTCTTC.